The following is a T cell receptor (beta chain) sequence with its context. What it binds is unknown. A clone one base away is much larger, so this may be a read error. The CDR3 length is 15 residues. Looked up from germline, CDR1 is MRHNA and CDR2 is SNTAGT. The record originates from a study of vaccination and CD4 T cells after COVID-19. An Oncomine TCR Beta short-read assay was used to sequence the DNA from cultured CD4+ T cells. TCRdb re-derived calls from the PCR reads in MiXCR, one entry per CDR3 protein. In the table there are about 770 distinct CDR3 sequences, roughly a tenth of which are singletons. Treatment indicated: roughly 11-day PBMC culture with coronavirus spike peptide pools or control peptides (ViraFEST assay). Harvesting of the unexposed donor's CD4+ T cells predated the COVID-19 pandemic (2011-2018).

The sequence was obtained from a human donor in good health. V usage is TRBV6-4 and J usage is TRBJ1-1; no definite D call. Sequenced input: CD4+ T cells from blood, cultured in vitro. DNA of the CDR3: TGTGCCAACAGTGACGGTTACATCATGAACACTGAAGCTTTCTTT. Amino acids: CANSDGYIMNTEAFF.